A single sample gave rise to the 15 T cell receptor beta chains below, sequenced in a study of early T cells in non-severe SARS-CoV-2 infection. TCRdb passed the 5' RACE reads through MiXCR, listing each CDR3 protein once. The table records some 39,000 distinct CDR3 sequences, around 4.1% of them present only once. Source material: whole blood. All receptors come from an adult who was a healthcare worker with PCR-confirmed SARS-CoV-2 infection or an uninfected control (not recorded which).

Many counts were recorded for this clonotype. This rearrangement joins TRBV4-2 to TRBJ1-2; the D gene is possibly TRBD1 (5 bases). CDR1 and CDR2 (germline): LGHNA, YNFKEQ. The CDR3 runs 12 residues. V dropped 0 bases and J dropped 8 bases, with 7 bases sitting between them. CDR3 in amino acids: CASSQEDNGYTF. The CDR3, as DNA: TGTGCCAGCAGCCAAGAGGACAACGGCTACACCTTC.

This clonotype was observed many times. The chain employs TRBV7-6 and TRBJ2-2; D possibly matches TRBD1 or TRBD2 (6 bases each). V lost 8 bases, J lost 6 bases, and 16 bases lay in between. The germline gives CDR1 SGHVS, CDR2 FNYEAQ. This CDR3 has 14 residues. The CDR3 DNA is TGTGCCAGCGTCCGGGGGCGCCAGTCCGGGGAGCTGTTTTTT. Its translation is CASVRGRQSGELFF.

The table lists this clonotype with many counts. This chain links TRBV19 with TRBJ2-1, with 9 positions matching TRBD2. This CDR3 has 18 residues. With 0 bases clipped from V and 0 bases from J, the junction kept 6 bases outside the gene matches. Germline V gives CDR1 LNHDA, CDR2 SQIVND (reference sequence). DNA for the CDR3: TGTGCCAGTAGTATAGATCGAGGCGGGAGGGCCTCCTACAATGAGCAGTTCTTC. As protein: CASSIDRGGRASYNEQFF.

This clonotype was picked up many times. The chain is built from TRBV12-3 or TRBV12-4 and TRBJ2-5, with D maybe TRBD2 (6 bases). This CDR3 is 15 amino acids long. V was shortened by 0 bases and J by 6 bases, with 14 bases between the two germline ends. CDR3 in DNA: TGTGCCAGCAGTTTAGCCGGGAGTCGATTTAAGACCCAGTACTTC. This codes for CASSLAGSRFKTQYF.

This clonotype occurred many times. The chain couples TRBV20-1 to TRBJ2-1; TRBD2 matches 13 bases. Trimming at V came to 0 bases and at J to 4 bases, leaving 12 bases not matched to a gene. Germline V gives CDR1 DFQATT, CDR2 SNEGSKA (reference sequence). The CDR3 sequence is 19 residues long. The CDR3 DNA reads as TGCAGTGCTAGAGATCAACTAGCGGGAGGGGGAAGGCTATACAATGAGCAGTTCTTC. It is translated as CSARDQLAGGGRLYNEQFF.

J is TRBJ1-2 and V is TRBV6-1; D is perhaps TRBD1 (6 bases). The CDR3 spans 15 residues. Germline CDR1 and CDR2: MNHNS and SASEGT. Trimming took 1 base from V and 2 from J, leaving 11 bases between them. This chain's CDR3 is CASSEGTENNYGYTF. DNA for the CDR3: TGTGCCAGCAGTGAAGGGACAGAAAACAACTATGGCTACACCTTC.

This clonotype was counted at least ten times. This chain joins TRBV4-2 and TRBJ2-7, with unresolved D. Trimming shortened V by 8 bases and J by 2 bases, and 10 bases separated the two germline ends. Germline lookup yields CDR1 LGHNA and CDR2 YNFKEQ. The CDR3 has 12 residues. CDR3 protein: CASDRTTYEQYF. The CDR3 region has the DNA TGTGCCAGCGACCGGACGACCTACGAGCAGTACTTC.

This clonotype has at least ten counts. This chain links TRBV11-2 with TRBJ2-2, with D possibly being TRBD1 (6 bases). Germline lookup yields CDR1 SGHAT and CDR2 FQNNGV. This CDR3 region has 16 residues. V was trimmed by 1 base and J by 7 bases, leaving 16 bases between them. The CDR3 sequence: CASSLAGTPLNGELFF. CDR3 coding DNA: TGTGCCAGCAGCTTAGCCGGGACACCTCTGAACGGGGAGCTGTTTTTT.

This clonotype was seen many times. An end of the junction differs from the germline gene, which may be a read error. This chain uses TRBV2 with TRBJ1-4; TRBD1 aligns across 7 bases. The CDR3 has 11 amino acids. The germline V gene has CDR1 SNHLY and CDR2 FYNNEI. The CDR3 DNA reads TGTGCCAGCAGTGAAAGTGGGGACAGTACTTTT. Translated, it gives CASSESGDSTF. Looking up the rest from reference TRBV2 and TRBJ1-4 gives the full variable domain: EPEVTQTPSHQVTQMGQEVILRCVPISNHLYFYWYRQILGQKVEFLVSFYNNEISEKSEIFDDQFSVERPDGSNFTLKIRSTKLEDSAMYFCASSESGDSTFGSGTQLSVL.

At least ten counts were recorded for this clonotype. The chain couples TRBV29-1 to TRBJ2-1; TRBD2 is a possible D gene (6 bases). CDR3 length: 14 residues. Trimming removed 7 bases from V and 4 bases from J, with 17 bases in between. The germline V gene has CDR1 SQVTM and CDR2 ANQGSEA. The chain's CDR3 is CSAVTSSPYNEQFF. The DNA for the CDR3 is TGCAGCGCCGTAACTAGCTCCCCTTACAATGAGCAGTTCTTC.

This clonotype was observed many times. The genes are TRBV29-1 and TRBJ2-2; D unclear. This CDR3 region has 14 residues. The germline V and J ends were trimmed by 4 bases and 2 bases, with 11 bases remaining between them. The germline V gene has CDR1 SQVTM and CDR2 ANQGSEA. The CDR3 is CSVVWDINTGELFF. CDR3 nucleotide sequence: TGCAGCGTTGTGTGGGATATAAACACCGGGGAGCTGTTTTTT.

Many counts were recorded for this clonotype. CDR3 sequence reads: CASSQADLYYNEQFF. The CDR3 DNA follows: TGTGCCAGCAGCCAGGCAGATCTCTACTACAATGAGCAGTTCTTC. The gene calls are TRBV3-1 and TRBJ2-1; no reliable D call. The length of the CDR3 is 15 residues. Germline assignment: CDR1 LGHDT and CDR2 YNNKEL (reference sequence). V lost 3 bases and J 3 bases, leaving 12 bases between the germline ends.

This clonotype was seen more than once but under ten times. The chain combines TRBV6-2 or TRBV6-3 with TRBJ2-1; D unresolved. The CDR3 has 15 residues. Per germline, CDR1 MNHEY and CDR2 SVGEGT. V shed 5 bases and J shed 3 bases, with 14 bases lying between them. The CDR3 DNA is TGTGCCAGCAGTCCAACCTACGTGTACTACAATGAGCAGTTCTTC. Translating it yields CASSPTYVYYNEQFF.

This clonotype was detected many times. This chain links TRBV12-3 or TRBV12-4 with TRBJ2-1, with D possibly TRBD2 on 7 matching bases. V lost 6 bases, J lost 0 bases, and 21 bases lay in between. The CDR3 loop spans 18 amino acids. CDR3 sequence reads: CASSTLEGGGSSYNEQFF. The CDR3 nucleotides are TGTGCCAGCAGCACCTTAGAGGGAGGGGGGAGCTCCTACAATGAGCAGTTCTTC.

The V call is TRBV7-9, the J call TRBJ2-3, with 14 bases fitting TRBD2. The CDR3 contains 19 residues. V dropped 5 bases and J dropped 3; count of bases not matched to a gene: 13. Germline V lookup: CDR1 SEHNR, CDR2 FQNEAQ (reference sequence). As DNA, the CDR3 is TGTGCCAGCAGCCATACCGGGACTAGCGGGGGTCACCGAACAGATACGCAGTATTTT. This encodes CASSHTGTSGGHRTDTQYF.